A single T cell receptor (beta chain) is shown here with its context. Its antigen is currently unknown. CDR3 length: 13 amino acids. Trimming pared 0 bases from V and 3 bases from J, leaving 5 bases between. Germline assignment: CDR1 MNHEY and CDR2 SVGAGI. Clones were sequenced by immunoSEQ multiplex PCR, and TCRdb holds only the in-frame ones, with some missing. This table has approximately 140,000 clones, under 95% appearing once. The sample comes from a study of T cell responses to AZD1222 COVID-19 vaccine. Study results and caveats: Mostly white British, mostly female donors; authors suggested clonal diversity may be underestimated. Repertoire samples came only from after the peak T cell response. Distributed over spike, vaccine-associated CD4 TCRs predominated at 160-218 and 743-854.

The TCR comes from an adult in good health. The sequencing used peripheral blood, collected on day 0 of MenACWY control vaccination. The chain has TRBV6-5 and TRBJ1-2; D is unclear. This CDR3 reads CASSYSRDYGYTF. CDR3 coding DNA: TGTGCCAGCAGTTACTCAAGGGACTATGGCTACACCTTC.